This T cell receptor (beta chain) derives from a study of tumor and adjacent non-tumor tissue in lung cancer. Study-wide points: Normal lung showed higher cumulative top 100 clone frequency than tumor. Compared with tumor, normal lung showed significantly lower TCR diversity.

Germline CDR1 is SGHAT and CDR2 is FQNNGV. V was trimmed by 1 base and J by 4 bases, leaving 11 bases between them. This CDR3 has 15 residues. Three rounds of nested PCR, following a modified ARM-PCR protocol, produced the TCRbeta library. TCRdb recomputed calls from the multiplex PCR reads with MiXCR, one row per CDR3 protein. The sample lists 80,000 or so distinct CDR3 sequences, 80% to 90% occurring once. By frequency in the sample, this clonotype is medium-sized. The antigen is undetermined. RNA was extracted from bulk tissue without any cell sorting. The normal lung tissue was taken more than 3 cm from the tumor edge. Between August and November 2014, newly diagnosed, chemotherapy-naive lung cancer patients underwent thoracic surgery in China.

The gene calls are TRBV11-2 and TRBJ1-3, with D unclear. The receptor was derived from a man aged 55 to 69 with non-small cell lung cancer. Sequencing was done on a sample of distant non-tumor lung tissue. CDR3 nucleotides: TGTGCCAGCAGCTTAGGGGGTGGCCCCGGAAACACCATATATTTT. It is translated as CASSLGGGPGNTIYF.